The clone carrying this T cell receptor beta chain is a singleton in its sample. Its antigen is unknown. Germline V gene sequence: CDR1 DFQATT, CDR2 SNEGSKA (reference sequence). The CDR3 sequence is 14 residues long. Trimming took off 6 bases at V and 2 bases at J, with 16 bases between the two ends. TCR beta libraries were prepared from cDNA with unique molecular identifiers. One entry per CDR3 protein results from TCRdb running MiXCR on the PCR reads. Altogether roughly 870,000 distinct CDR3 sequences are present, around 50% being singletons, with the ten largest covering around 4.5%. This record comes from a study of post-analysis software for immune sequencing data. Study results and limitations: Patients carried roughly five TRBV segments more frequently than controls did, and TRBV5-6, TRBV5-1 and TRBV20-1 were among them.

This clonotype originated in a girl aged 5-17 years with multiple sclerosis. Material for sequencing was blood. V usage is TRBV20-1 and J usage is TRBJ2-5; a possible D gene is TRBD1 (7 bases). The chain's CDR3 is CSAHGRGTQETQYF. In DNA, the CDR3 is TGCAGTGCCCACGGCAGGGGGACTCAAGAGACCCAGTACTTC.